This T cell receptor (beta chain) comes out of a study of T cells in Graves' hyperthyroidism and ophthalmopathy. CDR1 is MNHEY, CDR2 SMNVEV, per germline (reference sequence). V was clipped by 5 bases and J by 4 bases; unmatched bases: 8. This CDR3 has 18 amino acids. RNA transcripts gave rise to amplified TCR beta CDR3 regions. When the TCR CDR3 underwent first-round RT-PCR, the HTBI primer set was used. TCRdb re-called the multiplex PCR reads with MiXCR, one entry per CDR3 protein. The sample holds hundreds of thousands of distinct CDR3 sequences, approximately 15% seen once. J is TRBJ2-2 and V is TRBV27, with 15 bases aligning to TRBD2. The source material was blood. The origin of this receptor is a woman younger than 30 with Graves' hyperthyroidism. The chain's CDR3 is CASSPGTSGGWGTGELFF. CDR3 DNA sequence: TGTGCCAGCAGTCCCGGGACTAGCGGGGGGTGGGGCACCGGGGAGCTGTTTTTT.